Shown below are 14 T cell receptor beta chains from a single sample sequenced in a study of neurological immune-mediated disorders. TCRdb fed the 5' RACE reads into MiXCR, producing one record per CDR3 protein. The profile shows roughly 60,000 distinct CDR3 sequences, around 4.7% of them singletons. Sequencing was done on a sample of PBMCs. Receptor source: a woman between 45 and 65 years old with multiple sclerosis.

This clonotype was observed many times. The gene calls are TRBV6-6 and TRBJ2-6; no clear D gene. The CDR3 consists of 14 residues. The V and J ends lost 4 bases and 0 bases respectively, with 4 bases between them. CDR1 and CDR2 from the germline V gene are MNHNY and SVGAGI (reference sequence). The CDR3 loop is CASSWDSGANVLTF. The CDR3 DNA reads TGTGCCAGCAGTTGGGACTCTGGGGCCAACGTCCTGACTTTC.

Note on this clonotype: A single base separates this from a much larger clone, so it may be a read error. V usage is TRBV12-3 or TRBV12-4 and J usage is TRBJ2-1, with TRBD2 matching 9 bases. Trimming cost V 1 base and J 10 bases; bases outside gene matches: 5. This CDR3 region has 14 residues. The CDR3 DNA reads TGTGCCAGCAGTTTAGTTGCGGGGGGGAAAGAGCAGTTCTTC. It encodes CASSLVAGGKEQFF.

This clonotype was picked up many times. The rearrangement joins TRBV7-2 to TRBJ2-4; a possible D gene is TRBD1 (5 bases). Trimming took off 5 bases at V and 1 base at J, with 15 bases between the two ends. Germline lookup yields CDR1 SGHTA and CDR2 FQGNSA. CDR3 length: 16 residues. The CDR3 coding sequence is TGTGCCAGCAGCCCAGGGCCTTCCCTGGCCAAAAACATTCAGTACTTC. Its translation is CASSPGPSLAKNIQYF.

Only a few counts were recorded for this clonotype. This chain's CDR3 is CASSVLDTPYEQYF. The CDR3 bases are TGTGCCAGCAGTGTCCTTGACACTCCCTACGAGCAGTACTTC. The gene calls are TRBV6-2 or TRBV6-3 and TRBJ2-7; D ambiguous. Trimming cost V 5 bases and J 2 bases, with 13 bases left between them. The CDR3 is 14 residues long. Per the germline V gene, CDR1 is MNHEY and CDR2 is SVGEGT.

V and J are TRBV25-1 and TRBJ1-4; possible D gene TRBD1, 6 bases. V was cut by 8 bases and J by 11 bases, with 15 bases left in between. The CDR3 is 12 amino acids. Germline V gene sequence: CDR1 MGHDK, CDR2 SYGVNS. CDR3 DNA sequence: TGTGCCAGCCTCAACGAGGGGGACAAACTGTTTTTT. It is translated as CASLNEGDKLFF.

This clonotype was seen repeatedly, ten times or more. V and J are TRBV5-1 and TRBJ2-1; D possibly corresponds to TRBD2 (5 bases). This CDR3 is built from 13 residues. Germline CDR1 reads SGHRS; CDR2 reads YFSETQ. V dropped 2 bases and J dropped 6 bases, with 9 bases sitting between them. The DNA of the CDR3 is TGCGCCAGCAGCTTTCCCGGGGTCAATGAGCAGTTCTTC. Its protein is CASSFPGVNEQFF.

This clonotype has only a few counts. The rearrangement uses TRBV7-2 and TRBJ2-2; D may be TRBD2 (6 bases). Germline lookup yields CDR1 SGHTA and CDR2 FQGNSA. This CDR3 is built from 14 residues. Trimming took 5 bases from V and 3 from J, leaving 10 bases between them. CDR3 in DNA: TGTGCCAGCAGCCCCGGGACTCACACCGGGGAGCTGTTTTTT. It codes for CASSPGTHTGELFF.

This clonotype was detected ten times or more. The genes are TRBV29-1 and TRBJ2-2; 9 bases agree with TRBD1. With V trimmed by 7 bases and J by 6 bases, 3 bases remained unmatched. Germline CDR1 is SQVTM and CDR2 is ANQGSEA. The CDR3 length is 12 residues. CDR3 protein: CSGRTGAGELFF. DNA for the CDR3: TGCAGCGGTAGGACAGGGGCCGGGGAGCTGTTTTTT.

This clonotype came up many times. The V call is TRBV6-6, the J call TRBJ1-6, with 11 bases lining up with TRBD1. Germline assignment: CDR1 MNHNY and CDR2 SVGAGI (reference sequence). This CDR3 region has 15 residues. After removal of 6 bases from V and 6 bases from J, the junction contained 4 bases not matched to a gene. CDR3 residues: CASSHGQGANSPLHF. Here the CDR3 DNA reads TGTGCCAGCAGCCACGGACAGGGGGCTAATTCACCCCTCCACTTT.

This clonotype has at least ten counts. At one end the junction does not follow the germline gene, possibly because of a read error. The V call is TRBV14, the J call TRBJ1-6, with 7 positions matching TRBD1. CDR1 and CDR2 (germline): SGHDN, FVKESK. The CDR3 totals 14 residues. Here the CDR3 reads CASSRQGNNSPLNF. As DNA, the CDR3 is TGTGCCAGCAGCCGACAGGGAAACAATTCACCCCTCAACTTT.

This clonotype was seen repeatedly, ten times or more. The chain uses TRBV20-1 and TRBJ2-5; TRBD2 is a possible D gene (5 bases). V lost 3 bases to trimming and J lost 6 bases, with 11 bases between them. Germline V CDR1 and CDR2: DFQATT, SNEGSKA (reference sequence). The CDR3 consists of 12 residues. The CDR3 reads CSASFREQTQYF. The DNA for the CDR3 is TGCAGTGCTAGTTTTAGGGAGCAGACCCAGTACTTC.

This clonotype came up many times. CDR3 nucleotides: TGTGCCAGCAGTTTAGGCCGGGGCACCGGGGAGCTGTTTTTT. Translation: CASSLGRGTGELFF. The chain has TRBV27 and TRBJ2-2, with D perhaps TRBD2 (5 bases). CDR3 length equals 14 residues. Germline assignment: CDR1 MNHEY and CDR2 SMNVEV (reference sequence). Trimming shortened V by 2 bases and J by 4 bases, and 8 bases separated the two germline ends.

This clonotype has ten or more counts. This chain connects TRBV6-6 to TRBJ2-5; tentatively, D is TRBD1 or TRBD2 (5 bases each). V lost 7 bases, J lost 1 base, and 22 bases lay in between. The CDR3 covers 17 residues. The germline gives CDR1 MNHNY, CDR2 SVGAGI (reference sequence). The CDR3 bases are TGTGCCAGCAACCACCGGGACCCCCTCCCGGTCCAAGAGACCCAGTACTTC. This translates into CASNHRDPLPVQETQYF.

This clonotype has ten or more counts. V usage is TRBV24-1 and J usage is TRBJ2-2; 7 bases are a match to TRBD1. J gave up 4 bases and V 7 bases, and 5 bases lay outside the gene matches. The CDR3 runs 14 residues. Germline V CDR1 and CDR2: KGHDR, SFDVKD. The CDR3 bases are TGTGCCACCAGAGAGACAGGGTCCACCGGGGAGCTGTTTTTT. Translation gives CATRETGSTGELFF.